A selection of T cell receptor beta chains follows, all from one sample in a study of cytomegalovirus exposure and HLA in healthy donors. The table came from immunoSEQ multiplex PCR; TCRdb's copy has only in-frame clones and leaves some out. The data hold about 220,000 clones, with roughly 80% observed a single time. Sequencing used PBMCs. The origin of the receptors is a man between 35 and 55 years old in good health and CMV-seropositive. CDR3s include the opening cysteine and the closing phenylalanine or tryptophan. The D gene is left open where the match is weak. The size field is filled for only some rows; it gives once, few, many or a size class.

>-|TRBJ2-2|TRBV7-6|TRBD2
CASSKGLADTGELFF
TGTGCCAGCAGCAAGGGACTAGCGGACACCGGGGAGCTGTTTTTT
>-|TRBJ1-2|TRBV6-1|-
CASTTPAGYGYTF
TGTGCCAGCACGACCCCTGCGGGCTATGGCTACACCTTC
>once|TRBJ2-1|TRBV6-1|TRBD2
CASSEPSGHYNEQFF
TGTGCCAGCAGTGAGCCTAGCGGACATTACAATGAGCAGTTCTTC
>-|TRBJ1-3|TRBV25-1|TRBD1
CASSAQTGAKSSGNTIYF
TGTGCCAGCAGTGCCCAGACAGGGGCCAAGAGCTCTGGAAACACCATATATTTT
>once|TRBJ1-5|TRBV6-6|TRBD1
CASRRGTDSNQPQHF
TGTGCCAGCAGACGAGGGACAGATAGCAATCAGCCCCAGCATTTT
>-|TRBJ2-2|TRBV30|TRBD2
CAWRRGGPGGELFF
TGTGCCTGGCGTCGGGGAGGGCCAGGCGGGGAGCTGTTTTTT
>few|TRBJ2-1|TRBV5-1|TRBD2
CASSTTSGRPNEQFF
TGCGCCAGCAGCACGACTAGCGGGAGACCCAATGAGCAGTTCTTC
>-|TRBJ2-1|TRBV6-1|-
CASSEMERLYNEQFF
TGTGCCAGCAGTGAAATGGAGAGACTCTACAATGAGCAGTTCTTC
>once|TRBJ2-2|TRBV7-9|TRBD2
CASNLAGGAGELFF
TGTGCCAGCAACCTAGCGGGAGGGGCCGGGGAGCTGTTTTTT
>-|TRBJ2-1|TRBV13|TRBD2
CASTGRGLAVNEQFF
TGTGCCAGCACCGGACGTGGGCTAGCGGTTAATGAGCAGTTCTTC
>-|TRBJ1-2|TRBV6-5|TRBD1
CASSAYDRANYGYTF
TGTGCCAGCAGTGCATACGACAGGGCTAACTATGGCTACACCTTC
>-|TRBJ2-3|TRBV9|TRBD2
CASSVAAGGPTDTQYF
TGTGCCAGCAGCGTAGCAGCGGGAGGGCCAACAGATACGCAGTATTTT
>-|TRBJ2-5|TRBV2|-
CASRATGNQETQYF
TGTGCCAGCAGGGCGACGGGAAACCAAGAGACCCAGTACTTC
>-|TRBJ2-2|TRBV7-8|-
CASSPGVPGELFF
TGTGCCAGCAGCCCAGGGGTGCCCGGGGAGCTGTTTTTT
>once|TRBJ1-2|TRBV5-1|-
CASSSDSGGYTF
TGCGCCAGCAGCTCGGACTCGGGTGGCTACACCTTC
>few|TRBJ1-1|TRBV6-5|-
CASSYQGFNTEAFF
TGTGCCAGCAGTTACCAGGGGTTTAACACTGAAGCTTTCTTT
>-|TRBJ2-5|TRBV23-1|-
CASSQLQGQETQYF
TGCGCCAGCAGTCAACTCCAGGGCCAAGAGACCCAGTACTTC
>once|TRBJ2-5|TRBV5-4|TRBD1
CASSRQGNQETQYF
TGTGCCAGCAGCCGACAGGGCAACCAAGAGACCCAGTACTTC
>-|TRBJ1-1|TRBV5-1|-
CASSLGVAGGNTEAFF
TGCGCCAGCAGCTTGGGGGTCGCAGGAGGAAACACTGAAGCTTTCTTT
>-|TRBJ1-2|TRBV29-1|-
CSVGEGLGYGYTF
TGCAGCGTTGGCGAAGGCCTAGGCTATGGCTACACCTTC
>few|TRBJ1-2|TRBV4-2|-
CASSQDRVRNTF
TGTGCCAGCAGCCAAGATAGAGTCCGTAACACCTTC
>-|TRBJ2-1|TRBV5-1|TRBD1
CASSFPGQETNEQFF
TGCGCCAGCAGCTTCCCGGGACAGGAAACAAACGAGCAGTTCTTC
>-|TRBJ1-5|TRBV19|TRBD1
CASSRTGDTQPQHF
TGTGCCAGTAGCAGGACAGGGGATACTCAGCCCCAGCATTTT
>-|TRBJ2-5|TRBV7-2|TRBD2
CASSFRLAGGPRRDTQYF
TGTGCCAGCAGCTTTCGACTAGCGGGAGGCCCCCGTCGGGATACCCAGTACTTC
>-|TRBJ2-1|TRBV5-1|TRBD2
CASSPGTSGGREQFF
TGCGCCAGCAGCCCGGGGACTAGCGGGGGAAGAGAGCAGTTCTTC
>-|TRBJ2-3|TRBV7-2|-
CASSSTGTQYF
TGTGCCAGCAGCTCTACCGGTACGCAGTATTTT
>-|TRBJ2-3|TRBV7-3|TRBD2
CASSSDGLAGVDTQYF
TGTGCCAGCAGCTCCGATGGACTAGCGGGAGTGGATACGCAGTATTTT
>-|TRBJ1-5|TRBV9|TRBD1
CASSLGTGVNQPQHF
TGTGCCAGCAGCTTGGGGACAGGGGTAAATCAGCCCCAGCATTTT